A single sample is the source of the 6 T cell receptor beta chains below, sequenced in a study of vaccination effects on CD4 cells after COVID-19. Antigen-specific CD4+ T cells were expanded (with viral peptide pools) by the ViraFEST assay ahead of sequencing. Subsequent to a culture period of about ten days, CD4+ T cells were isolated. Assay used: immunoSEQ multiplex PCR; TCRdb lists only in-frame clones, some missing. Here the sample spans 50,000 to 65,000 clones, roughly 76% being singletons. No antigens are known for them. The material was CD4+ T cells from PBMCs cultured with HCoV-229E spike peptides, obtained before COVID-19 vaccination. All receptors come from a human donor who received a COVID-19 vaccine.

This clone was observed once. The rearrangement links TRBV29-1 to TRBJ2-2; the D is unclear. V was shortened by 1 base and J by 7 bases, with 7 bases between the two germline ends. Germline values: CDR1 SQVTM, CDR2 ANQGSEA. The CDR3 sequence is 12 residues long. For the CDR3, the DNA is TGCAGCGTTGAAGTGAATTTCGGGGAGCTGTTTTTT. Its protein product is CSVEVNFGELFF.

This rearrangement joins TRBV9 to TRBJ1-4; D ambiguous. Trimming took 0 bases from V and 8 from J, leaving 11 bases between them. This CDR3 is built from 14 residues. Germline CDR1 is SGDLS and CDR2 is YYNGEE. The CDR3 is CASSVGGIGEKLFF. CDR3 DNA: TGTGCCAGCAGCGTAGGAGGCATCGGGGAAAAACTGTTTTTT.

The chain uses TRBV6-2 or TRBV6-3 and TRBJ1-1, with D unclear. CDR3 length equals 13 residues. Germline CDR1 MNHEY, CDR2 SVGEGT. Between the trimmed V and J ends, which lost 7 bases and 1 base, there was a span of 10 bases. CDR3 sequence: CASTPRENTEAFF. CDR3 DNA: TGTGCCAGCACCCCTAGAGAGAACACTGAAGCTTTCTTT.

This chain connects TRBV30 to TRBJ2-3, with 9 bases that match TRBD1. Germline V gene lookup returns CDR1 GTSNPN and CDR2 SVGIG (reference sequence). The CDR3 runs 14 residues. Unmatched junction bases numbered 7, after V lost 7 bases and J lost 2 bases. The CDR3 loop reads CAYTQGAVTDTQYF. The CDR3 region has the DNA TGTGCCTACACACAGGGGGCTGTCACAGATACGCAGTATTTT.

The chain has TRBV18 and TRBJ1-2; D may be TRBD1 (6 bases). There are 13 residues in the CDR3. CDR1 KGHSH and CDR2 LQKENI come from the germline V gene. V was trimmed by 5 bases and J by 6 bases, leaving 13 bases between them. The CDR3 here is CASSSARGDGYTF. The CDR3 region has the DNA TGTGCCAGCTCAAGTGCCAGGGGTGATGGCTACACCTTC.

The CDR3 reads CASSPINSPYEQYV. The CDR3 nucleotides are TGTGCCAGCTCACCAATAAATAGCCCCTACGAGCAGTACGTC. J is TRBJ2-7 and V is TRBV18; D remains ambiguous. Germline CDR1 KGHSH, CDR2 LQKENI. The V end lost 2 bases, the J end lost 2 bases, and 10 bases lay between the germline ends. The CDR3 is made up of 14 amino acids.